This T cell receptor (beta chain) was profiled in a study of T cells expressing NK-cell markers. TCRdb reprocessed the 5' RACE reads and stores each CDR3 protein as one record, lacking DNA. In total, the table holds about 260,000 distinct CDR3 sequences. CDR1 and CDR2 (germline): LGHDT, YNNKEL (reference sequence). This CDR3 spans 14 amino acids. Source material: blood T cells: a sorted CD56 or NKG2C T cell subset, CD4+ or CD8+ T cells, or bulk PBMC T cells (not recorded which). The clonotype comes from a man aged 18 to 29 in good health. The chain recombines TRBV3-1 with TRBJ2-1; TCRdb's assignment of TRBD1 cannot be checked, as there is no DNA. The CDR3 loop reads CASSPSQTGSEQFF.